This passage covers 27 T cell receptor beta chains from one sample sequenced in a study of vaccination and CD4 T cells after COVID-19. Documented treatment: approximately 10-day PBMC culture with coronavirus spike peptide pools or control peptides (ViraFEST assay). Cultured CD4+ T cells had their DNA profiled by the Oncomine TCR Beta short-read assay. One entry per CDR3 protein, called by TCRdb with MiXCR from the PCR reads. The sample comprises about 23,000 distinct CDR3 sequences, 44% of which are singletons, and approximately 19% rests with the top ten. No antigens are known for them. The sample in question was CD4+ T cells from blood, cultured in vitro, obtained before SARS-CoV-2 vaccination. These receptors were obtained from a human donor who received a COVID-19 vaccine.

This chain joins TRBV11-2 and TRBJ2-1, with 7 nucleotides matching TRBD2. The CDR3 contains 17 residues. J was trimmed by 6 bases and V by 2 bases; bases with no gene match: 13. Looked up from germline, CDR1 is SGHAT and CDR2 is FQNNGV. The CDR3, as DNA: TGTGCCAGCAGCTTAAAAGGGTTGGGACTATGGGGCAATGAGCAGTTCTTC. Its protein is CASSLKGLGLWGNEQFF. Drawing the rest from reference TRBV11-2 and TRBJ2-1, the complete variable domain is EAGVAQSPRYKIIEKRQSVAFWCNPISGHATLYWYQQILGQGPKLLIQFQNNGVVDDSQLPKDRFSAERLKGVDSTLKIQPAKLEDSAVYLCASSLKGLGLWGNEQFFGPGTRLTVL.

This clonotype showed up just a few times. CDR3 sequence (DNA): TGTGCCAGCAGTTTTGGGGACAGAGGGCCCCCAGATACGCAGTATTTT. Protein: CASSFGDRGPPDTQYF. The chain uses TRBV12-3 or TRBV12-4 and TRBJ2-3, with TRBD1 matching 7 bases. With V trimmed by 3 bases and J by 4 bases, 10 bases remained unmatched. This CDR3 has 16 residues.

Only a few counts were recorded for this clonotype. V and J are TRBV4-1 and TRBJ1-1; D is undetermined. CDR3 size: 14 residues. Germline CDR1 reads MGHRA; CDR2 reads YSYEKL. Trimming took 1 base from V and 3 from J, leaving 9 bases between them. This chain's CDR3 is CASSQARRDTEAFF. CDR3 coding DNA: TGCGCCAGCAGCCAAGCGCGTAGAGACACTGAAGCTTTCTTT.

This clonotype was seen a few times. V usage is TRBV12-3 or TRBV12-4 and J usage is TRBJ2-2; D could derive from TRBD1 or TRBD2 (5 bases each). CDR3 length equals 15 residues. The germline V and J ends were trimmed by 3 bases and 6 bases, with 14 bases remaining between them. CDR3: CASSFSPGRPGELFF. The CDR3 bases are TGTGCCAGCAGTTTTTCGCCGGGGCGGCCCGGGGAGCTGTTTTTT.

The chain links TRBV2 to TRBJ1-1; D not certain. The CDR3 sequence is 13 residues long. From germline, CDR1 is SNHLY and CDR2 FYNNEI. V lost 2 bases to trimming and J lost 1 base, with 5 bases between them. The CDR3: CASSEFRNTEAFF. CDR3 bases: TGTGCCAGCAGTGAATTTCGGAACACTGAAGCTTTCTTT.

V is TRBV30 and J is TRBJ1-6, with no clear D. Trimming shortened V by 1 base and J by 9 bases, and 4 bases separated the two germline ends. The CDR3 is made up of 11 amino acids. CDR1 is GTSNPN and CDR2 is SVGIG in the germline V gene (reference sequence). The DNA for the CDR3 is TGTGCCTGGAGTGGCGTTTCACCCCTCCACTTT. This gives the protein CAWSGVSPLHF.

The rearrangement links TRBV5-1 to TRBJ2-5; D is tentatively TRBD1 or TRBD2 (5 bases each). CDR1 is SGHRS and CDR2 is YFSETQ in the germline V gene. The CDR3 length is 13 residues. Trimming stripped 0 bases from V and 5 bases from J, with 8 bases between. DNA for the CDR3: TGCGCCAGCAGCTTGGGGGGGAGTGAGACCCAGTACTTC. Amino acid sequence: CASSLGGSETQYF.

V gene TRBV7-8 combines with J gene TRBJ2-2; 7 bases agree with TRBD1. Trimming took 5 bases from V and 5 from J; bases not matched to a gene: 8. Per the germline V gene, CDR1 is SGHVS and CDR2 is FQNEAQ. This CDR3 comprises 15 residues. CDR3 residues: CASSRDRVWTGELFF. In DNA, the CDR3 is TGTGCCAGCAGCCGTGACAGGGTTTGGACCGGGGAGCTGTTTTTT.

This sequence joins TRBV7-9 and TRBJ1-1, with D hard to call. The V gene lost 6 bases and the J gene lost 5 bases, with 22 bases spanning the gap. The CDR3 sequence is 16 residues long. CDR1 and CDR2 (germline): SEHNR, FQNEAQ (reference sequence). CDR3 in DNA: TGTGCCAGCAGACGAAACCTTGACTCTGATGGGACTGAAGCTTTCTTT. Translation: CASRRNLDSDGTEAFF.

This clonotype was seen a few times. The chain has TRBV6-1 and TRBJ1-2, with D tentatively TRBD1 (5 bases). Germline V gene sequence: CDR1 MNHNS, CDR2 SASEGT. V was trimmed by 6 bases and J by 5 bases, leaving 16 bases between them. The CDR3 is made up of 14 amino acids. For the CDR3, the DNA is TGTGCCAGCAGGACGGTAGCAGGGTGGTATGGCTACACCTTC. Translated, it gives CASRTVAGWYGYTF.

This clonotype was seen only a few times. The rearrangement links TRBV19 to TRBJ2-3; no clear D gene. The CDR3 length is 12 residues. V was clipped by 1 base and J by 6 bases, with 5 bases between them. The germline CDR1 and CDR2 sequences are LNHDA and SQIVND (reference sequence). CDR3 bases: TGTGCCAGTAGTATAGCAAGTGATACGCAGTATTTT. This translates into CASSIASDTQYF.

This chain joins TRBV15 and TRBJ1-1, with 10 bases matching TRBD1. Germline lookup yields CDR1 LNHNV and CDR2 YYDKDF (reference sequence). V lost 3 bases to trimming and J lost 4 bases; unmatched junction nucleotides: 5. The CDR3 covers 15 residues. In DNA form, the CDR3 reads TGTGCCACCAGCAGGGGGGACAGGGGTAGCACTGAAGCTTTCTTT. It translates to CATSRGDRGSTEAFF.

The V gene is TRBV10-3, the J gene TRBJ2-2, with 9 bases that match TRBD1. After removal of 4 bases from V and 5 bases from J, the junction contained 8 bases not matched to a gene. This CDR3 region has 16 residues. Germline V gives CDR1 ENHRY, CDR2 SYGVKD. CDR3 in amino acids: CAISVPLQGATGELFF. CDR3 in DNA: TGTGCCATCAGTGTCCCACTACAGGGGGCTACCGGGGAGCTGTTTTTT.

This clonotype was detected only a few times. DNA for the CDR3: TGTGCCACAGCTTCAGGGGGGCAAGAGACCCAGTACTTC. Translated: CATASGGQETQYF. This chain uses TRBV11-3 with TRBJ2-5; tentative D call: TRBD1 (7 bases). Germline assignment: CDR1 SGHNT and CDR2 YENEEA. This CDR3 contains 13 residues. The germline V and J ends were trimmed by 10 bases and 2 bases, with 14 bases remaining between them.

The V call is TRBV7-8, the J call TRBJ2-7; the D is unclear. This CDR3 has 12 amino acids. Germline assignment: CDR1 SGHVS and CDR2 FQNEAQ. Trimming removed 5 bases from V and 0 bases from J, with 5 bases in between. Here the CDR3 reads CASSQASYEQYF. CDR3 in DNA: TGTGCCAGCAGCCAAGCCTCCTACGAGCAGTACTTC.

The chain uses TRBV7-8 and TRBJ1-1; no clear D gene. V gave up 0 bases and J gave up 4 bases, with 6 bases separating them. There are 13 residues in the CDR3. Per the germline V gene, CDR1 is SGHVS and CDR2 is FQNEAQ. In DNA form, the CDR3 reads TGTGCCAGCAGCTTAGCGCTGGGCACTGAAGCTTTCTTT. Its protein product is CASSLALGTEAFF.

Worth noting for this clonotype: A read error is likely, as this CDR3 ends without the conserved phenylalanine or tryptophan. Because the CDR3's place on the DNA is in doubt, the DNA is left out and the CDR3 is given as listed by TCRdb. The J gene is TRBJ1-2, the V gene TRBV6-2 or TRBV6-3; the table's D call, TRBD1, has no DNA check behind it. The CDR3 extends over 13 residues, inclusive of both ends. The germline CDR1 and CDR2 sequences are MNHEY and SVGEGT. CDR3 protein: CASSYSGTTFHTS.

This clonotype was seen only once. The chain carries TRBV11-3 and TRBJ2-2, with 10 bases that match TRBD1. Trimming removed 4 bases from V and 9 bases from J; junction bases left unmatched: 5. The CDR3 runs 14 residues. CDR1 and CDR2 from the germline V gene are SGHNT and YENEEA. CDR3 sequence reads: CASSSRQGARELFF. In nucleotides, the CDR3 is TGTGCCAGCAGCTCCCGACAGGGGGCCAGGGAGCTGTTTTTT.

The V call is TRBV6-1, the J call TRBJ2-7; 11 positions agree with TRBD1. In germline, CDR1 is MNHNS, CDR2 SASEGT. The J segment lost 1 base and the V segment lost 4 bases, leaving 9 bases of the junction unmatched. This CDR3 contains 17 residues. The CDR3 bases are TGTGCCAGCAGTGGCGGGACAGGGGGTTACAAGTCCTACGAGCAGTACTTC. Translated: CASSGGTGGYKSYEQYF.

The CDR3 bases are TGTGCTAGTGGTTTGGTACCTGACAGCTTCGGCGGCTACACCTTC. Translating gives CASGLVPDSFGGYTF. This chain connects TRBV12-5 to TRBJ1-2; the D gene is possibly TRBD1 (5 bases). Germline CDR1 LGHNT, CDR2 FRNRAP. Trimming pared 0 bases from V and 8 bases from J, leaving 16 bases between. The CDR3 has 15 residues.

The gene calls are TRBV7-9 and TRBJ2-5, with 8 bases identical to TRBD1. CDR1 is SEHNR and CDR2 is FQNEAQ in the germline V gene (reference sequence). This CDR3 is 19 amino acids long. The J segment lost 4 bases and the V segment lost 5 bases, leaving 21 bases of the junction unmatched. CDR3 DNA sequence: TGTGCCAGCAGCAGACAAGGGACAGGTGGTATTAGCGTGGGAGAGACCCAGTACTTC. Amino acids: CASSRQGTGGISVGETQYF.

This clonotype was seen a few times. The rearrangement links TRBV24-1 to TRBJ1-1, with 9 bases aligning to TRBD1. The V and J ends lost 2 bases and 11 bases, in that order; junction bases with no gene match: 11. The CDR3 has 15 residues. Germline V gene data show CDR1 as KGHDR and CDR2 as SFDVKD. Here the CDR3 reads CATSDSDRGIREAFF. DNA of the CDR3: TGTGCCACCAGTGATTCTGACAGGGGGATACGCGAGGCTTTCTTT.

The sample holds a few counts of this clonotype. The chain has TRBV27 and TRBJ2-3, with TRBD1 matching over 7 bases. The CDR3 is 13 amino acids. The germline V gene has CDR1 MNHEY and CDR2 SMNVEV (reference sequence). V shed 6 bases, J shed 4 bases, and the junction held 4 bases outside the gene matches. The CDR3 region has the DNA TGTGCCAGCAGGAGACAGGGCGCAGATACGCAGTATTTT. Amino acids: CASRRQGADTQYF.

This sequence joins TRBV6-1 and TRBJ2-5; TRBD1 matches at 8 bases. The CDR3 is 15 residues long. V shed 6 bases, J shed 4 bases, and the junction held 10 bases outside the gene matches. Germline V gene data show CDR1 as MNHNS and CDR2 as SASEGT. The CDR3 region is CASSPRGTGRETQYF. CDR3 nucleotide sequence: TGTGCCAGCAGCCCGAGGGGGACAGGACGAGAGACCCAGTACTTC.

The V call is TRBV24-1, the J call TRBJ2-2; 7 bases map to TRBD1. Looked up from germline, CDR1 is KGHDR and CDR2 is SFDVKD. V shed 4 bases and J 3 bases; nucleotides not matched to a gene: 7. The CDR3 extends over 16 amino acids. The CDR3 DNA sequence: TGTGCCACCAGTGACAACGGACAGGCTTACACCGGGGAGCTGTTTTTT. Its protein is CATSDNGQAYTGELFF.

V is TRBV7-8 and J is TRBJ2-2; no clear D. Trimming shortened V by 3 bases and J by 2 bases, and 10 bases separated the two germline ends. Germline values: CDR1 SGHVS, CDR2 FQNEAQ. The CDR3 totals 15 residues. The CDR3 protein is CASSFEQSNTGELFF. As DNA, the CDR3 is TGTGCCAGCAGCTTTGAACAGTCCAACACCGGGGAGCTGTTTTTT.

The gene calls are TRBV29-1 and TRBJ1-2, with 7 bases aligning to TRBD1. Germline CDR1 is SQVTM and CDR2 is ANQGSEA. V trimming: 5 bases; J trimming: 4 bases; junction bases outside the gene matches: 7. This CDR3 region has 13 residues. Written as DNA, the CDR3 is TGCAGCGTTATGACAGGGAATGGCTATGGCTACACCTTC. It codes for CSVMTGNGYGYTF.